This T cell receptor (beta chain) appears in the sequencing data of a study of prognosis after radiotherapy for stage I lung cancer. Details on this clonotype: Its antigen is currently unknown. A much more abundant neighbour one base away suggests this may be a read error.

The length of the CDR3 is 15 residues. V gave up 5 bases and J gave up 3 bases, with 16 bases separating them. Germline assignment: CDR1 SNHLY and CDR2 FYNNEI. Overall study results and limits: It was in patients who developed distant metastases that Shannon entropy after stereotactic body radiation therapy was lower.

Genomic DNA provided the template from which TCR beta CDR3 was amplified by two-round multiplex PCR. First-round PCR employed TRBV- and TRBJ-specific primers for each gene. A single record per CDR3 protein comes from TCRdb applying MiXCR to the multiplex PCR reads. Seen here are tens of thousands of distinct CDR3 sequences, roughly two fifths observed once, and the top ten hold around 33%. V usage is TRBV2 and J usage is TRBJ2-5, with D unclear. The sequencing here drew on PBMCs, taken before or after stereotactic body radiation therapy (not recorded which). The source is a donor aged 50 or older with non-small cell lung cancer. CDR3: CASSSRGVGEETQYF. As DNA, the CDR3 is TGTGCCAGCAGTTCCCGTGGGGTTGGGGAAGAGACCCAGTACTTC.